The next 13 T cell receptor beta chains were all read from a single sample in a study of blood T cell repertoires in COVID-19. Profiled with immunoSEQ multiplex PCR; TCRdb holds only in-frame clones, not every one. The sample records under 450,000 clones, 70% to 90% being singletons. The specimen was peripheral blood. All receptors come from a woman aged 40 to 55 with COVID-19, enrolled during active disease.

V is TRBV9 and J is TRBJ1-3; a possible D gene is TRBD1 (5 bases). The V and J ends lost 4 bases and 3 bases respectively, with 20 bases between them. The CDR3 has 17 residues. Germline V gene sequence: CDR1 SGDLS, CDR2 YYNGEE. The DNA for the CDR3 is TGTGCCAGCAGCCCCCAGGCCGGAGGGGTCATTGGAAACACCATATATTTT. It is translated as CASSPQAGGVIGNTIYF. Variable domain in full (rest from reference TRBV9 and TRBJ1-3): DSGVTQTPKHLITATGQRVTLRCSPRSGDLSVYWYQQSLDQGLQFLIQYYNGEERAKGNILERFSAQQFPDLHSELNLSSLELGDSALYFCASSPQAGGVIGNTIYFGEGSWLTVV.

As DNA, the CDR3 is TGTGCCAGCAGGTTCCTTACTAGCGGGAGATACGAGCAGTACTTC. Translation gives CASRFLTSGRYEQYF. The chain is built from TRBV7-2 and TRBJ2-7; TRBD2 aligns across 11 bases. CDR3 length: 15 amino acids. V lost 6 bases and J lost 4; bases outside the gene matches: 8. The germline gives CDR1 SGHTA, CDR2 FQGNSA. Combining the CDR3 with reference TRBV7-2 and TRBJ2-7 gives the whole variable domain GAGVSQSPSNKVTEKGKDVELRCDPISGHTALYWYRQSLGQGLEFLIYFQGNSAPDKSGLPSDRFSAERTGGSVSTLTIQRTQQEDSAVYLCASRFLTSGRYEQYFGPGTRLTVT.

This chain joins TRBV9 and TRBJ2-5, with TRBD2 as a possible D gene (6 bases). V was shortened by 0 bases and J by 5 bases, with 11 bases between the two germline ends. The CDR3 extends over 14 amino acids. Germline values: CDR1 SGDLS, CDR2 YYNGEE. CDR3 residues: CASSVDERAETQYF. CDR3 nucleotides: TGTGCCAGCAGCGTAGATGAGCGGGCCGAGACCCAGTACTTC.

V usage is TRBV6-4 and J usage is TRBJ1-2, with D possibly TRBD1 on 6 matching bases. Between the trimmed V and J ends, which lost 6 bases and 4 bases, there was a span of 12 bases. Germline values: CDR1 MRHNA, CDR2 SNTAGT. CDR3 length equals 13 residues. Here the CDR3 reads CASSAGTSYGYTF. CDR3 sequence (DNA): TGTGCCAGCAGCGCCGGGACAAGCTATGGCTACACCTTC.

This clone was detected a few times. V and J are TRBV19 and TRBJ1-1; D might be TRBD1 (6 bases). The CDR3 is 15 residues long. V dropped 11 bases and J dropped 3 bases, with 22 bases sitting between them. Germline CDR1 reads LNHDA; CDR2 reads SQIVND (reference sequence). The CDR3 protein is CAAKGQGTLDTEAFF. In nucleotides, the CDR3 is TGTGCCGCTAAGGGGCAGGGGACCCTGGACACTGAAGCTTTCTTT.

DNA of the CDR3: TGTGCCTGGGGACAGGGGGCAAGGGAGCAGTACTTC. Translated, it gives CAWGQGAREQYF. V is TRBV30 and J is TRBJ2-7, with TRBD1 matching 11 bases. This CDR3 is 12 amino acids long. V shed 5 bases and J 7 bases; nucleotides not matched to a gene: 4. Germline CDR1 reads GTSNPN; CDR2 reads SVGIG (reference sequence).

The chain uses TRBV4-3 and TRBJ1-3, with D uncertain. V was shortened by 1 base and J by 0 bases, with 7 bases between the two germline ends. The germline gives CDR1 LGHNA, CDR2 YSLEER. The CDR3 consists of 15 residues. The chain's CDR3 is CASSQVAGSGNTIYF. DNA of the CDR3: TGCGCCAGCAGCCAAGTCGCGGGCTCTGGAAACACCATATATTTT.

This chain connects TRBV29-1 to TRBJ1-1, with 10 bases identical to TRBD1. This CDR3 region has 17 residues. V lost 3 bases and J lost 1; bases outside the gene matches: 11. Germline CDR1 reads SQVTM; CDR2 reads ANQGSEA. The chain's CDR3 is CSVDFRDRGSPNTEAFF. In DNA, the CDR3 is TGCAGCGTTGATTTCCGGGACAGGGGATCCCCGAACACTGAAGCTTTCTTT.

The chain has TRBV27 and TRBJ2-7; the D gene is possibly TRBD2 (6 bases). Germline V gives CDR1 MNHEY, CDR2 SMNVEV (reference sequence). Trimming took off 5 bases at V and 4 bases at J, with 15 bases between the two ends. The CDR3 covers 14 residues. CDR3 sequence: CASSPRGGWYEQYF. CDR3 coding DNA: TGTGCCAGCAGTCCCCGAGGAGGGTGGTACGAGCAGTACTTC.

The chain is built from TRBV5-5 and TRBJ1-2; 8 nucleotides line up with TRBD1. The CDR3 is 11 amino acids. CDR1 is SGHKS and CDR2 is YYEKEE in the germline V gene (reference sequence). Trimming removed 5 bases from V and 8 bases from J; junction bases left unmatched: 2. CDR3 in amino acids: CASSRDRGYTF. The CDR3 nucleotides are TGTGCCAGCAGTCGGGACAGGGGCTACACCTTC.

This rearrangement joins TRBV29-1 to TRBJ1-2, with D possibly matching TRBD1 (5 bases). The germline V gene encodes CDR1 SQVTM and CDR2 ANQGSEA. The CDR3 runs to 13 residues. V was pared by 4 bases and J by 0 bases, with 9 bases between. As DNA, the CDR3 is TGCAGCGTTGTTGGAGGGGCTAACTATGGCTACACCTTC. Protein: CSVVGGANYGYTF. Variable domain in full (rest from reference TRBV29-1 and TRBJ1-2): SAVISQKPSRDICQRGTSLTIQCQVDSQVTMMFWYRQQPGQSLTLIATANQGSEATYESGFVIDKFPISRPNLTFSTLTVSNMSPEDSSIYLCSVVGGANYGYTFGSGTRLTVV.

The chain is built from TRBV7-2 and TRBJ1-3, with unresolved D. Germline CDR1 reads SGHTA; CDR2 reads FQGNSA. Trimming took off 2 bases at V and 4 bases at J, with 6 bases between the two ends. CDR3 length equals 13 residues. The CDR3 DNA sequence: TGTGCCAGCAGCTTACGAGGCGGAAACACCATATATTTT. Translating gives CASSLRGGNTIYF.

The chain recombines TRBV4-1 with TRBJ2-5, with D possibly TRBD2 on 6 matching bases. CDR1 and CDR2 from the germline V gene are MGHRA and YSYEKL. The V end was cut by 1 base, the J end by 5 bases, with 14 bases between. CDR3 size: 15 residues. The chain's CDR3 is CASSQVQVGRETQYF. In DNA form, the CDR3 reads TGCGCCAGCAGCCAAGTCCAGGTGGGGAGGGAGACCCAGTACTTC.